The clone carrying this TCR beta chain was seen repeatedly, ten times or more. Its antigen is undetermined. Within the sample, other DNA sequences also encode this same CDR3. Method: immunoSEQ multiplex PCR; TCRdb's copy keeps in-frame clones and lacks some. The table lists some 15,000 clones, around 60% of them singletons. The data stem from a study of cytotoxic CD8 clonotypes in ibrutinib-treated CLL. The overall study: The study included about 11 relapsed/refractory and around 16 treatment-naive patients; roughly 17 had IGHV unmutated disease. Response samples followed a median about 11 months of treatment, range 6 to 36. Study-wide results and caveats: The study found public clonotypes uncommon, contracting or stable on treatment.

V lost 1 base to trimming and J lost 0 bases; unmatched junction nucleotides: 3. There are 16 residues in the CDR3. Germline-derived CDR1 and CDR2 are SGDLS and YYNGEE. This chain uses TRBV9 with TRBJ2-2, with TRBD2 identical over 7 bases. Material: PBMCs, obtained before ibrutinib treatment. The clonotype originates from a human donor with chronic lymphocytic leukemia. The CDR3 sequence: CASSVSGTTNTGELFF. In DNA form, the CDR3 reads TGTGCCAGCAGCGTATCCGGGACTACGAACACCGGGGAGCTGTTTTTT.